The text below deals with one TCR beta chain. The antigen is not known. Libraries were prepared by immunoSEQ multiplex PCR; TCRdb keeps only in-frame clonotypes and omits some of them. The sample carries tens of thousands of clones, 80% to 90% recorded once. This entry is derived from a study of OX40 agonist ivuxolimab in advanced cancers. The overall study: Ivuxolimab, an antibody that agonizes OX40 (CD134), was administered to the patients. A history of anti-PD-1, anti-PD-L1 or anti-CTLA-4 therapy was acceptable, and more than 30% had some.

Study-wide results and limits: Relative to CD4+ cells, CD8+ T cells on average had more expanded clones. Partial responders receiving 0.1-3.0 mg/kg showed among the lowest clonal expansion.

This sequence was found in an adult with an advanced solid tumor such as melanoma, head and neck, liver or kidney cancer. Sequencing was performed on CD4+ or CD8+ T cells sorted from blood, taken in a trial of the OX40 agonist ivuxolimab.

The CDR3 DNA sequence: TGTGCCAGCAGCTTGGCAGGGTTGAGTTGGGAGCAGTACTTC. This encodes CASSLAGLSWEQYF. V usage is TRBV5-5 and J usage is TRBJ2-7; perhaps TRBD1 as D (5 bases). This CDR3 is 14 amino acids long. Germline V gene data show CDR1 as SGHKS and CDR2 as YYEKEE (reference sequence). The germline V and J ends were trimmed by 0 bases and 7 bases, with 14 bases remaining between them.